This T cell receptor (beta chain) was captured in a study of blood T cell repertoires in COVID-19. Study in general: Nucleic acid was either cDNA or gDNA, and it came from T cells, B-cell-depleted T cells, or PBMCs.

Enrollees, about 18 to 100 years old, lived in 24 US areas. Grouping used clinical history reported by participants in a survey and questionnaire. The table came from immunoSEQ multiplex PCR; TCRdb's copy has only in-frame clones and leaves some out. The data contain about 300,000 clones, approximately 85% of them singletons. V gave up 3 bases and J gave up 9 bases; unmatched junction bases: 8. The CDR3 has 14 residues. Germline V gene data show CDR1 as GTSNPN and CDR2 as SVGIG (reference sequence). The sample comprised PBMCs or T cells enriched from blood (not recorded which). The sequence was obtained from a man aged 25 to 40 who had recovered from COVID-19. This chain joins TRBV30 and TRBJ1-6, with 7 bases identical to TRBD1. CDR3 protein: CAWSINAGGSPLHF. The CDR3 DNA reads TGTGCCTGGAGCATCAACGCAGGGGGTTCACCCCTCCACTTT.